The entry below gives a single T cell receptor (beta chain) sequence along with its context. The record originates from a study of blood T cell repertoires in COVID-19. Across the study: T cells, B-cell-depleted T cells, or PBMCs supplied cDNA or gDNA.

The CDR3 has 14 residues. Trimming left V 5 bases short and J 1 base short, with 11 bases between. Germline V gives CDR1 SGHTA, CDR2 FQGNSA. Original processing notes: The assay estimated nucleated cells by amplifying reference gene primers. Profiled with immunoSEQ multiplex PCR; TCRdb holds only in-frame clones, not every one. Clone size and the V and J calls come from that table; the DNA yielded D and trimming. The sample lists hundreds of thousands of clones, roughly nine tenths occurring once. Donors of Cohort 3 who recovered were those that had two negative PCRs, clearance, or symptom resolution.

The chain uses TRBV7-2 and TRBJ1-2; D call uncertain. Input material: PBMCs or T cells enriched from blood (not recorded which). This receptor was identified in a woman aged 25-40 years who had recovered from COVID-19. CDR3 sequence reads: CASSPDSLNYGYTF. CDR3 DNA sequence: TGTGCCAGCAGCCCCGACTCCCTTAACTATGGCTACACCTTC. The full variable domain, in which reference TRBV7-2 and TRBJ1-2 provide the parts outside the CDR3, is GAGVSQSPSNKVTEKGKDVELRCDPISGHTALYWYRQSLGQGLEFLIYFQGNSAPDKSGLPSDRFSAERTGGSVSTLTIQRTQQEDSAVYLCASSPDSLNYGYTFGSGTRLTVV.